Below, 2 T cell receptor beta chains from the same sample are listed, as sequenced in a study of T-cell reconstitution after alpha-beta-depleted transplantation in children. Unique molecular identifiers featured in how the TCRbeta library was prepared. TCRdb independently ran MiXCR on the PCR reads; one entry per CDR3 protein. This sample has around 490,000 distinct CDR3 sequences, with 10% to 12% found just once. The source material was PBMCs, mostly from graft donor cells, sampled 180 days after TCRalphabeta/CD19-depleted stem cell transplant. These receptor sequences come from a female patient younger than 10 who had a stem cell transplant for aplastic anemia, so the T cells may come from the graft donor.

This clonotype showed up just a few times. This chain joins TRBV10-3 and TRBJ1-5; D perhaps matches TRBD1 (5 bases). CDR1 is ENHRY, CDR2 SYGVKD, per germline. V lost 0 bases and J lost 2, with 14 bases in between. CDR3 length: 17 amino acids. CDR3 bases: TGTGCCATCAGTGAGTCGAGGGGCCCCTGGGGCAATCAGCCCCAGCATTTT. This gives the protein CAISESRGPWGNQPQHF.

J is TRBJ1-2 and V is TRBV25-1; D not certain. This CDR3 has 15 amino acids. Trimming took 4 bases from V and 6 from J, leaving 18 bases between them. Germline values: CDR1 MGHDK, CDR2 SYGVNS. CDR3 in amino acids: CASSGFSRGKNGYTF. The CDR3 DNA sequence: TGTGCCAGCAGTGGATTTAGCCGGGGAAAAAATGGCTACACCTTC.